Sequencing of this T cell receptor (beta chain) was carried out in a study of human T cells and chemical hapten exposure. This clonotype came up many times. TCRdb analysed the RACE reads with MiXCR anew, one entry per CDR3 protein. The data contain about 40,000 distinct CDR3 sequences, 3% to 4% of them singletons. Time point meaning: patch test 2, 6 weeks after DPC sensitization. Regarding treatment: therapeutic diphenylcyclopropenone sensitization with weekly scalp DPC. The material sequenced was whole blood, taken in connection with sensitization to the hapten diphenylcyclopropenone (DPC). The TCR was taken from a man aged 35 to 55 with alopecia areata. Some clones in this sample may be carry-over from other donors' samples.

The CDR3, as DNA: TGTGCCAGCAGCCCAGGGACTAGCGGGATCACTAGCACAGATACGCAGTATTTT. Protein sequence: CASSPGTSGITSTDTQYF. This chain connects TRBV9 to TRBJ2-3; 13 nucleotides match TRBD2. Trimming took 4 bases from V and 0 from J; bases not matched to a gene: 8. The CDR3 runs 18 residues. The germline CDR1 and CDR2 sequences are SGDLS and YYNGEE.